The T cell receptor beta chain described here comes from a study of cytomegalovirus exposure and HLA in healthy donors. Whole-study results and caveats: Researchers counted over 150 TCR beta chains as cytomegalovirus-associated. In a later analysis, a missense DCLRE1C variant was linked to TCR beta V- and J-gene trimming. A later analysis showed TCR association rates differing by HLA locus, peaking at DRB1 and lowest at HLA-C.

The CDR3 consists of 15 residues. The germline V gene encodes CDR1 LNHDA and CDR2 SQIVND (reference sequence). Trimming at V came to 1 base and at J to 6 bases, leaving 6 bases not matched to a gene. A note on this clone: Its antigen remains unidentified.

PCR primers comprised 60 Vbeta and 13 Jbeta primers. This table comes from immunoSEQ multiplex PCR, and its TCRdb copy is limited to in-frame clones, with some not included. The sample includes approximately 150,000 clones, roughly 81% seen only once; the top ten take roughly 4.4%. Sequenced material: PBMCs. V and J are TRBV19 and TRBJ2-1; 7 nucleotides match TRBD1. The TCR comes from a young woman in good health and CMV-seropositive. Here the CDR3 DNA reads TGTGCCAGTAGTATAGGGGGGACAGCCATCAATGAGCAGTTCTTC. It encodes CASSIGGTAINEQFF.